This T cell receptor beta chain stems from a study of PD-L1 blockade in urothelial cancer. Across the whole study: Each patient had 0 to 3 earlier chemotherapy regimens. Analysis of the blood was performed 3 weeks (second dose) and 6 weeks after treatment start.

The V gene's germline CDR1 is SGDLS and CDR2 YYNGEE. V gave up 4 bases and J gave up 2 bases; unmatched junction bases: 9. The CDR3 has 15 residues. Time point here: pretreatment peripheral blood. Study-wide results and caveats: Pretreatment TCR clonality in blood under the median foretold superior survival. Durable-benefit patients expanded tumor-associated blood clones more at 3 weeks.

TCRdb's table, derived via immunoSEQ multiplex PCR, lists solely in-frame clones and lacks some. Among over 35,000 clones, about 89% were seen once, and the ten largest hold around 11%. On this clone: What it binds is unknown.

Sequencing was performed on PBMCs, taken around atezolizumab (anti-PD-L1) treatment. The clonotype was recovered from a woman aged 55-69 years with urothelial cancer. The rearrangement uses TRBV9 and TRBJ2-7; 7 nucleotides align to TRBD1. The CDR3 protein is CASSTGQALTYEQYF. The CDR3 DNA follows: TGTGCCAGCAGCACAGGACAGGCCTTAACCTACGAGCAGTACTTC.